The entry below gives a single TCR beta chain sequence along with its context. Its antigen is unidentified. This sample is part of a study of T cells in localized non-small cell lung cancer. The ends were cut back, 3 bases at V and 6 bases at J, with 13 bases in the middle. This CDR3 region has 14 residues. Looked up from germline, CDR1 is LNHNV and CDR2 is YYDKDF (reference sequence). Clones were sequenced by immunoSEQ multiplex PCR, and TCRdb holds only the in-frame ones, with some missing. Among 45,000 to 60,000 clones listed, over 75% were seen once. Study outcomes and limitations: Longer survival (overall) was linked to higher T cell density in blood. Because researchers sequenced only one region of the tumor, heterogeneity is still possible. Uninvolved neighboring lung showed the greatest T cell clonality, exceeding tumor. A median of 57 clones ranked among the top 100 in tumor appeared in adjacent lung.

The chain carries TRBV15 and TRBJ2-3; no reliable D call. The sequencing here drew on peripheral blood, taken before any cancer treatment. This clonotype originated in a female donor at least 60 years old with stage II squamous cell lung carcinoma. The CDR3 spells CATSSPPFPDTQYF. CDR3 DNA: TGTGCCACCAGCAGCCCACCTTTCCCCGATACGCAGTATTTT.